This TCR beta chain was identified during a study of T cell repertoires in cytomegalovirus infection (dated by TCRdb to the late 2010s). A note on the overall study: Alongside well-studied HLA-B-restricted epitopes, the peptide stimulations were aimed at recently identified HLA-C-restricted CMV epitopes, whose presentation resists viral immunomodulation. Because public TCR beta signatures pointed to carriage of CMV infection together with the matching HLA type, the HLA type of each donor mattered for the analysis.

Overall study outcomes, separate from this receptor: In both this cohort and an independent cohort of under 450 donors, the cumulative frequency of public TCR beta family members distinguished carriers of CMV infection plus the relevant HLA type. In the ex vivo response, HLA-C-restricted CMV-specific TCR beta clonotypes were dominant, and in two of eight donors the single most frequent clonotype came from this HLA-C-restricted group.

CDR1 and CDR2 (SGHVS, FNYEAQ) derive from the germline V gene. V is pared back by 4 bases and J by 4 bases, with 19 bases lying between the germline termini. The CDR3 sequence holds 16 residues, the cysteine and phenylalanine included. The entry retains the CDR3 DNA only, 48 bases that are in frame from base 1. Sequencing instrument: Illumina HiSeq 1500. Clones were called with MiXCR by TCRdb after fastp trimmed the public reads at Q25, and only in-frame beta chains were retained. Entries are consolidated by CDR3 protein sequence, retaining the most common genes and DNA. The sample data list roughly 500,000 distinct CDR3 sequences, and about 33% of these were observed just once. The ten largest clones take up around a sixth of the sample. The treatment or condition label, read with the paper, signifies: in vitro stimulation with specific CMV peptide epitopes to enrich CMV-specific T cells. This clonotype was seen a handful of times. It has no known antigen specificity. No per-base quality is available; no much larger clone lies one base away.

The rearranged segments are TRBV7-6 and TRBJ1-1, with TRBD1 as a weak D call on 5 bases. The sequence derives from a human donor in good health (CMV status not recorded). Some clones in this sample may be carry-over from other donors' samples. Here the sequenced sample was cultured PBMCs, taken from culture after CMV antigen stimulation. The CDR3 reads as follows: CASSSGPNPEATEAFF. The sequenced DNA is TGTGCCAGCAGCTCGGGACCGAACCCCGAGGCCACTGAAGCTTTCTTT.